This TCR beta chain was retrieved from a study of beta chain features in type 1 diabetes. For the study at large: Healthy donors, compared against patients, showed similar age, gender and cell yields. Study findings and constraints: All four CD4+ subsets of Type 1 diabetes patients contained TCRB CDR3s that were moderately but significantly shorter. Relative to healthy donors, patients appeared to have naive, central memory and Treg TCRB repertoires that were more similar.

CDR1 and CDR2 (germline): SGDLS, YYNGEE. This CDR3 has 17 amino acids. The V and J ends lost 4 bases and 2 bases, in that order; junction bases with no gene match: 10. Every donor had blood drawn once into heparin, roughly 0.11 L on average. All of the sorted populations showed purity greater than 98%. In regard to this clone: What it recognizes is unknown.

Expressed TCRB transcripts were sequenced because the isolated RNA had all been reverse transcribed beforehand. Method: immunoSEQ multiplex PCR; TCRdb's copy keeps in-frame clones and lacks some. This sample has about 160,000 clones; around 8.4% occur once, and the top ten carry more than 0.45%. The source material was central memory CD4+ T cells from blood. This clonotype originated in a woman aged 18 to 35 with type 1 diabetes. The chain uses TRBV9 and TRBJ2-3; 10 bases are a match to TRBD2. The CDR3 DNA reads TGTGCCAGCAGCCCCACCCTACTAGCGGGGCTCACAGATACGCAGTATTTT. It specifies CASSPTLLAGLTDTQYF.